This T cell receptor (beta chain) appears in the sequencing data of a study of shared clonotypes between healthy human individuals. For the study at large: Donors, aged 18 to 49, were two women and three men.

V lost 3 bases and J lost 7, with 7 bases in between. CDR1 is LGHNT and CDR2 is FRNRAP in the germline V gene. This CDR3 is built from 12 residues. Template for every sorted-subset replicate PCR totaled about 0.2 ug DNA, 25,000 to 35,000 T cell genomes. Here immunoSEQ multiplex PCR was the method, and the copy in TCRdb shows in-frame clones only, minus some. The repertoire holds approximately 88,000 clones, with approximately 63% as singletons. Remarks on this clone: No antigen is known for it.

Study outcomes and limitations: Non-shared clonotypes had lower generation probabilities than clonotypes shared by all four sorted-subset donors. Around 5% of naive CD4 clonotypes were common to a handful of donors.

This chain links TRBV12-5 with TRBJ2-1; D uncertain. The clonotype was recovered from a man in his thirties or forties in good health. Sequencing was carried out using memory CD8+ T cells sorted from blood. Regarding subset: CD45RO+ cells pooled with CCR7-negative TemRA cells. DNA for the CDR3: TGTGCTAGTGGTTTAGGTTGGAATGAGCAGTTCTTC. Protein: CASGLGWNEQFF.